The 2 T cell receptor beta chains listed next were all sequenced from one sample in a study of T cells in Graves' hyperthyroidism and ophthalmopathy. What was amplified from RNA transcripts were TCR beta CDR3 regions. A first-round RT-PCR of the TCR CDR3 used the HTBI primer set. TCRdb re-called the multiplex PCR reads with MiXCR, one entry per CDR3 protein. The sample has about 290,000 distinct CDR3 sequences; over 15% are singletons. What was sequenced was blood. These receptors came from a man aged 25-40 years with Graves' hyperthyroidism.

The chain employs TRBV29-1 and TRBJ2-5; D remains ambiguous. CDR3 length: 12 amino acids. Trimming stripped 4 bases from V and 1 base from J, with 7 bases between. The germline CDR1 and CDR2 sequences are SQVTM and ANQGSEA. CDR3 in DNA: TGCAGCGTTGCCAGGAGCCAAGAGACCCAGTACTTC. Translation gives CSVARSQETQYF.

This clonotype was picked up a small number of times. This sequence joins TRBV25-1 and TRBJ1-1; maybe TRBD1 (5 bases). CDR1 and CDR2 from the germline V gene are MGHDK and SYGVNS. The CDR3 sequence is 12 residues long. Trimming shortened V by 2 bases and J by 8 bases, and 9 bases separated the two germline ends. Written as DNA, the CDR3 is TGTGCCAGCAGTGAAGGAGGGGCAGAAGCTTTCTTT. It yields the protein CASSEGGAEAFF.